This T cell receptor (beta chain) came from a study of T-cell memory formation after mild COVID-19 (dated by TCRdb to 2020 to 2023). In terms of the full investigation: TCR sequence clusters from the two donors were largely donor specific. In two donors, T-cell clones that expanded and contracted after mild COVID-19 were followed by sequencing TCRalpha and TCRbeta repertoires longitudinally. The cohort comprised two young, previously healthy adult volunteers, one female and one male.

Ficoll-Paque density gradient centrifugation was the method used to isolate PBMCs. The trim is 4 bases for V and 0 bases for J, with a gap of 13 bases between the germline ends. The germline V gene provides CDR1 KGHDR and CDR2 SFDVKD. Its CDR3 holds 16 amino acids, cysteine through phenylalanine. The entry retains the CDR3 DNA only, 48 bases that are in frame from base 1. The sequencer was an Illumina NovaSeq 6000. TCRalpha and TCRbeta cDNA libraries were constructed by 5'RACE with constant-segment primers, with sample barcodes and unique molecular identifiers being introduced. RNA was extracted from every sample with Trizol reagent. Libraries were amplified in two PCR steps, with a second sample barcode and Illumina TruSeq adapters added in the second step. Libraries were sequenced on an Illumina NovaSeq with 2 x 150 bp paired-end reads. As for the authors' bioinformatics: Reads were demultiplexed and collapsed into UMI-guided consensus sequences with migec v1.2.7. With mixcr v2.1.11, UMI consensuses were aligned to TRA and TRB V and J templates and assembled into clonotypes. A clonotype was counted as expanded or contracted only if both edgeR and NoisET called the change significant, with noise models trained on biological replicates. edgeR calls used a false discovery rate-adjusted p below 0.01 and a log2 fold-change threshold of 1. As an exploratory analysis of dynamics, max-normalized trajectories of the 1000 most abundant clonotypes were examined by PCA with hierarchical clustering. Separately sequenced CD4+ and CD8+ repertoires were used to assign a CD4 or CD8 phenotype to each responding clone. Using fastp at Q25 and MiXCR, TCRdb reprocessed the public reads and kept productive beta chains. CDR3 protein duplicates are merged, each entry listing the most common genes and DNA. None of the V and J calls come from the authors' own analysis; TCRdb made them. The sample data list about 55,000 distinct CDR3 sequences, and 9.5% of these were observed just once. About 1.2% of the sample is in the top ten clones.

Study-wide conclusions, independent of this receptor: Contracting CD4+ clones appeared mostly in the CM and EM memory subsets, whereas CD8+ clones were enriched in EMRA. Clones contracting from day 15 to 85 had balanced CD4/CD8 phenotypes, while a second wave expanding from day 15 to 37 was biased towards CD4+. Only two mild cases were covered by the study, and larger cohorts that include severe cases with pre-infection samples were considered necessary. Some responding clones were detected in pre-infection memory, which suggested that pre-existing cross-reactive memory T cells had joined the SARS-CoV-2 response. The second-wave clones that peaked on day 37 were not confirmed to be SARS-CoV-2 specific.

This clonotype has only a few counts. The antigen it recognizes is unknown. Per-base quality was not reported, and no clone a single base away is much larger than it. The chain is made from TRBV24-1 and TRBJ2-3, and TRBD2 may be the D gene, going by 6 matching bases. Sample: PBMCs or a T cell subset sorted from them (not recorded which). The TCR was taken from a man aged 18 to 35 who had mild COVID-19 (a few samples of this study predate the infection). The sample titles of this study are shuffled in the database, so cell type and time point are left out; the donor was told from shared clones. The sequenced DNA is TGTGCCACCAGTGACTCCGGGACTGCTAGCACAGATACGCAGTATTTT. Its translation is CATSDSGTASTDTQYF.